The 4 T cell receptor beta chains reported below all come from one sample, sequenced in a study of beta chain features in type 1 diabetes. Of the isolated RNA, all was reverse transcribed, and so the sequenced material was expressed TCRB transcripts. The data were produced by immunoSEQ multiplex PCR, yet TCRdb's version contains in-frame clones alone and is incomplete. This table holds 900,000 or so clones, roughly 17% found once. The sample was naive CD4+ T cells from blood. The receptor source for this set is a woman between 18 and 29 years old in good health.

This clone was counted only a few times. The CDR3 here is CASSLRIGGNTGELFF. The CDR3 DNA is TGTGCCAGCAGCTTAAGGATTGGAGGAAACACCGGGGAGCTGTTTTTT. The rearrangement joins TRBV11-2 to TRBJ2-2; maybe TRBD2 (5 bases). Germline V gene sequence: CDR1 SGHAT, CDR2 FQNNGV. V dropped 2 bases and J dropped 2 bases, with 12 bases sitting between them. This CDR3 has 16 amino acids.

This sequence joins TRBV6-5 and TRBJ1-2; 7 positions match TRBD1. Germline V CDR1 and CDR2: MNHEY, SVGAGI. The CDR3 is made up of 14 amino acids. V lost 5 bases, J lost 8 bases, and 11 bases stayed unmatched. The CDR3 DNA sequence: TGTGCCAGCAGTACCCGGGAGGGGGCGCAAGGCTACACCTTC. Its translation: CASSTREGAQGYTF.

The chain's CDR3 is CASSLDLAGGETQYF. The CDR3 DNA follows: TGTGCCAGCAGCTTAGATCTAGCGGGAGGAGAGACCCAGTACTTC. The chain has TRBV7-9 and TRBJ2-5, with TRBD2 matching over 11 bases. The germline V gene has CDR1 SEHNR and CDR2 FQNEAQ (reference sequence). This CDR3 contains 15 residues. The J segment lost 4 bases and the V segment lost 1 base, leaving 2 bases of the junction unmatched.

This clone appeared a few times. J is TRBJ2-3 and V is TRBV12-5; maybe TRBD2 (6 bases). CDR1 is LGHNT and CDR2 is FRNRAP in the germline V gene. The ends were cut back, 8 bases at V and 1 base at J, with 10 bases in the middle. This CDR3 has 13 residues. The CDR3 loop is CASSLAGTDTQYF. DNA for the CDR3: TGTGCTAGTAGCTTAGCGGGCACAGATACGCAGTATTTT. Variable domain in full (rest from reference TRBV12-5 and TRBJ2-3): DARVTQTPRHKVTEMGQEVTMRCQPILGHNTVFWYRQTMMQGLELLAYFRNRAPLDDSGMPKDRFSAEMPDATLATLKIQPSEPRDSAVYFCASSLAGTDTQYFGPGTRLTVL.